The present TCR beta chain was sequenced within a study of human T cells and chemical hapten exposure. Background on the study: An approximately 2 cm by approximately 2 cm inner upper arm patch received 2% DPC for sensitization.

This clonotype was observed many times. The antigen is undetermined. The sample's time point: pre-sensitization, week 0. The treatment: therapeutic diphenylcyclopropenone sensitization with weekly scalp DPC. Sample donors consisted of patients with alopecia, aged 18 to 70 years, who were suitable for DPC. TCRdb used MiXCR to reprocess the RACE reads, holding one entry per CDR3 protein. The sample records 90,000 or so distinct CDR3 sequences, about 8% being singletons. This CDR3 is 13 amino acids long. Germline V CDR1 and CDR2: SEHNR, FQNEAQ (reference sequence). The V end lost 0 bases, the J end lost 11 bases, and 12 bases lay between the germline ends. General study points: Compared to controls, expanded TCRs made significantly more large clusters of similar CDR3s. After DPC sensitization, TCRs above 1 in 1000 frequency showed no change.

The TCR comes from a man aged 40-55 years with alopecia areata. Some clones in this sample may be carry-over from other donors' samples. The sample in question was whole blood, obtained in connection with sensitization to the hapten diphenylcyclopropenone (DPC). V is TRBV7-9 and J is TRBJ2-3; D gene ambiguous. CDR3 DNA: TGTGCCAGCAGCTTAGCCGGACCGGGTTGGCAGTATTTT. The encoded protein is CASSLAGPGWQYF.